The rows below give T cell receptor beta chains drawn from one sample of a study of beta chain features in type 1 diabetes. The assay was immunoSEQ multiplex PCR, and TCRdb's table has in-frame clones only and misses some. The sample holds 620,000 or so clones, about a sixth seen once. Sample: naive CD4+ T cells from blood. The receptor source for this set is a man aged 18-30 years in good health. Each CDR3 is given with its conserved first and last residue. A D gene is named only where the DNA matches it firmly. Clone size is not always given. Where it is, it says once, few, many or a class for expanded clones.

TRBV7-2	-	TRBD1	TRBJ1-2	CASSSWTGGDGYTF	TGTGCCAGCAGCTCATGGACAGGGGGCGATGGCTACACCTTC
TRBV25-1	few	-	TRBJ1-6	CASSRQNSPLHF	TGTGCCAGCAGTCGACAGAATTCACCCCTCCACTTT
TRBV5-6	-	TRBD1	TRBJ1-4	CASSPKPRTGEKLFF	TGTGCCAGCAGCCCTAAGCCCCGGACAGGGGAAAAACTGTTTTTT
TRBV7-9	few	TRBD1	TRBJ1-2	CASSPQGAGDGYTF	TGTGCCAGCAGCCCGCAGGGGGCTGGTGATGGCTACACCTTC
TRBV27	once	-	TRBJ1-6	CASQFFPGSGNSPLHF	TGTGCCAGCCAGTTTTTCCCCGGGTCGGGTAATTCACCCCTCCACTTT
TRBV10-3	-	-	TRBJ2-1	CAINQGMEDEQFF	TGTGCCATCAACCAGGGAATGGAGGATGAGCAGTTCTTC
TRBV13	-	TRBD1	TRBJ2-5	CASSLGDRVRAQYF	TGTGCCAGCAGCTTAGGGGACAGGGTAAGGGCCCAGTACTTC
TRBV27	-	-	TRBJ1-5	CASSSGTGAAWPQHF	TGTGCCAGCAGTTCGGGGACTGGCGCCGCGTGGCCCCAGCATTTT
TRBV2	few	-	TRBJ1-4	CASSEVGGPLEKLFF	TGTGCCAGCAGTGAGGTAGGCGGCCCGTTGGAAAAACTGTTTTTT
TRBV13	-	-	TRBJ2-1	CASIPRWGNEQFF	TGTGCCAGCATCCCCAGGTGGGGCAATGAGCAGTTCTTC
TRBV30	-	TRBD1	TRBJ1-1	CACRDRGLNTEAFF	TGTGCCTGTCGGGACAGGGGACTGAACACTGAAGCTTTCTTT
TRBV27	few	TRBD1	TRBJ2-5	CASSGTGVGETQYF	TGTGCCAGCAGTGGGACAGGGGTTGGAGAGACCCAGTACTTC
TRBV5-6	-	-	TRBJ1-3	CASSLWGTGNTIYF	TGTGCCAGCAGCTTGTGGGGGACTGGAAACACCATATATTTT
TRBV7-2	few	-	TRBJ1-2	CASSTRTDGYTF	TGTGCCAGCAGCACTCGGACAGATGGCTACACCTTC
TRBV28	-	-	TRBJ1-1	CASSLLGTYTEAFF	TGTGCCAGCAGTTTATTGGGGACCTACACTGAAGCTTTCTTT
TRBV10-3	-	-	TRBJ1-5	CASSREGNQPQHF	TGTGCCAGCTCCAGGGAGGGCAATCAGCCCCAGCATTTT
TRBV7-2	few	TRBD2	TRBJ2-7	CASSSTLAGYEQYF	TGTGCCAGCAGCTCCACGCTAGCGGGCTACGAGCAGTACTTC
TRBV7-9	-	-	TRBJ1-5	CASSLQDQPQHF	TGTGCCAGCAGCTTGCAGGATCAGCCCCAGCATTTT
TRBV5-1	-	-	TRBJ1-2	CASSLREGHYGYTF	TGCGCCAGCAGCTTGCGGGAAGGCCACTATGGCTACACCTTC
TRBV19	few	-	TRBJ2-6	CASSIRDSGANVLTF	TGTGCCAGTAGTATACGGGACTCTGGGGCCAACGTCCTGACTTTC
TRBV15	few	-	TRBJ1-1	CATSRDRHNTEAFF	TGTGCCACCAGCAGAGACAGACATAACACTGAAGCTTTCTTT
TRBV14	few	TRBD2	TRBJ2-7	CASSQDWPPRLAGGNPYEQYF	TGTGCCAGCAGCCAAGATTGGCCCCCGAGACTAGCGGGGGGAAACCCCTACGAGCAGTACTTC
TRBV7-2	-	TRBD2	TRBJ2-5	CASSSRLAGGSETQYF	TGTGCCAGCAGCTCAAGGCTAGCGGGGGGCTCGGAGACCCAGTACTTC
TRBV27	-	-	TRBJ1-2	CASRGLSFGYTF	TGTGCCAGCAGGGGACTCTCTTTTGGCTACACCTTC
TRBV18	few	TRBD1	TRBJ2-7	CASSLRPGTGAYEQYF	TGTGCCAGCTCACTACGCCCCGGGACAGGGGCCTACGAGCAGTACTTC
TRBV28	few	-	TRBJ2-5	CASSQAGGGDQETQYF	TGTGCCAGCAGCCAAGCGGGTGGAGGGGACCAAGAGACCCAGTACTTC
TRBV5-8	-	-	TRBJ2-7	CASSPRGRGYEQYF	TGTGCCAGCAGCCCCCGCGGCAGGGGCTACGAGCAGTACTTC
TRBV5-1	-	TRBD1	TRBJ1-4	CASSPGRGSDEKLFF	TGCGCCAGCAGCCCGGGCAGGGGGTCAGATGAAAAACTGTTTTTT
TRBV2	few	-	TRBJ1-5	CASRQSNQPQHF	TGTGCCAGCAGACAGTCGAATCAGCCCCAGCATTTT
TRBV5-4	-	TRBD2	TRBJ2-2	CASSLGGRDTGELFF	TGTGCCAGCAGCTTGGGCGGGAGGGACACCGGGGAGCTGTTTTTT
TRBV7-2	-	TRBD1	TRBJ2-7	CASSFQPGQGANEQYF	TGTGCCAGCAGCTTTCAACCGGGACAGGGGGCAAACGAGCAGTACTTC
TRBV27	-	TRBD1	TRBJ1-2	CASSPNGQGRYGYTF	TGTGCCAGCAGTCCAAATGGACAGGGGAGGTATGGCTACACCTTC
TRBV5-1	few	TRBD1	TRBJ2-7	CASSLSTGPSYEQYF	TGCGCCAGCAGCTTGTCGACAGGGCCCTCCTACGAGCAGTACTTC
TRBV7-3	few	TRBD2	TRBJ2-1	CASSLSPLAGREQFF	TGTGCCAGCAGCCTCAGTCCACTAGCGGGCCGTGAGCAGTTCTTC
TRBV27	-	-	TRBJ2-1	CASRLPENNEQFF	TGTGCCAGCCGCCTCCCGGAAAACAATGAGCAGTTCTTC
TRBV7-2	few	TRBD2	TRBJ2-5	CASSRGLAGGEETQYF	TGTGCCAGCAGCCGGGGACTAGCGGGGGGAGAGGAGACCCAGTACTTC
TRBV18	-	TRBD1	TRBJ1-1	CASSLTFPGQGGTEAFF	TGTGCCAGCTCACTGACCTTTCCTGGACAGGGCGGCACTGAAGCTTTCTTT
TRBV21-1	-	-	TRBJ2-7	CASSKSNTSYEQYF	TGTGCCAGCAGCAAAAGCAACACCTCCTACGAGCAGTACTTC
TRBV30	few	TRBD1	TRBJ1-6	CAWSASDRNNSPLHF	TGTGCCTGGAGTGCCTCGGACAGGAATAATTCACCCCTCCACTTT
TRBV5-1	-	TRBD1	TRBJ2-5	CASSGTGGVETQYF	TGCGCCAGCAGCGGGACAGGGGGCGTAGAGACCCAGTACTTC
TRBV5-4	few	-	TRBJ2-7	CASSSLGSGGSSYEQYF	TGTGCCAGCAGCTCCCTGGGCTCGGGCGGTAGCTCCTACGAGCAGTACTTC
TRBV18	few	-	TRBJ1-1	CASSPRNTEAFF	TGTGCCAGCTCACCCAGGAACACTGAAGCTTTCTTT
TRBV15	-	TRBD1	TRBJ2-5	CATSRPGQGETQYF	TGTGCCACCAGCAGACCCGGACAGGGAGAGACCCAGTACTTC
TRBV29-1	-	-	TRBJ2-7	CSVPYGRPRWRVLYEQYF	TGCAGCGTTCCCTATGGAAGGCCAAGGTGGCGGGTACTCTACGAGCAGTACTTC
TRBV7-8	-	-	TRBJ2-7	CASSFGGSYEQYF	TGTGCCAGCAGCTTTGGAGGGTCCTACGAGCAGTACTTC
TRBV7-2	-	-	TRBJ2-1	CASSLDFSSYNEQFF	TGTGCCAGCAGCCTCGACTTTAGCTCCTACAATGAGCAGTTCTTC
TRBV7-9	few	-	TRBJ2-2	CASKRRGGELFF	TGTGCCAGCAAGAGGCGAGGCGGGGAGCTGTTTTTT
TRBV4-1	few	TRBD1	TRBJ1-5	CASSQGPQGARGQPQHF	TGCGCCAGCAGCCAGGGCCCACAGGGGGCGAGAGGTCAGCCCCAGCATTTT
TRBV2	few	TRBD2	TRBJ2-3	CASSDEAGGTDTQYF	TGTGCCAGCAGTGACGAAGCGGGGGGGACAGATACGCAGTATTTT
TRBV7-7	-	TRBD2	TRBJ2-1	CASSLGLAEEQFF	TGTGCCAGCAGCTTAGGGCTAGCGGAAGAGCAGTTCTTC
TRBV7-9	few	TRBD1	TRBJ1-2	CASSLVGTGPHGYTF	TGTGCCAGCAGCTTAGTAGGGACAGGGCCCCATGGCTACACCTTC
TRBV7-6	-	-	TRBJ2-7	CASSLLPGSTTYEQYF	TGTGCCAGCAGCTTACTGCCAGGGTCGACGACCTACGAGCAGTACTTC
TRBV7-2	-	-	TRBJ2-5	CASRRSGPQETQYF	TGTGCCAGCAGACGTTCGGGACCTCAAGAGACCCAGTACTTC
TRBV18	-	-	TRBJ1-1	CASSPFDGSMNTEAFF	TGTGCCAGCTCACCGTTTGACGGTTCCATGAACACTGAAGCTTTCTTT
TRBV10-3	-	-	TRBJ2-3	CAIRLGSTDTQYF	TGTGCCATCAGGTTAGGGAGCACAGATACGCAGTATTTT